Listed below are T cell receptor beta chains from one sample, sequenced in a study of shared clonotypes between healthy human individuals. The data were produced by immunoSEQ multiplex PCR, yet TCRdb's version contains in-frame clones alone and is incomplete. The repertoire includes over 850,000 clones, around 82% of them detected once, and 0.5% to 0.6% sits in the top ten. The specimen was memory CD4+ T cells from PBMCs. Receptors were obtained from a man aged 18 to 30 in good health. Some clones in this sample may be carry-over from other donors' samples. Both conserved end residues are part of each CDR3. Each record gives: CDR3 length, J gene, V gene, clone size, D gene, CDR3 DNA, CDR3 protein. The D gene is left open where the match is weak. Only part of the rows carry a size: once, few, many, or a class if the clone is expanded.

13	TRBJ2-3	TRBV5-1	few	NA	TGCGCCAGCAGCTTGGCCTCGGGGGATACGCAGTATTTT	CASSLASGDTQYF
13	TRBJ1-5	TRBV10-3	NA	TRBD1	TGTGCCATCAGGTGGGACAGGATGGCGCCCCAGCATTTT	CAIRWDRMAPQHF
13	TRBJ2-1	TRBV7-6	NA	TRBD1	TGTGCCAGCAGCTGGCTACAGGGGAATGAGCAGTTCTTC	CASSWLQGNEQFF
13	TRBJ1-1	TRBV11-2	few	NA	TGTGCCAGCAGTCAAGATGGGGGGGCTGAAGCTTTCTTT	CASSQDGGAEAFF
13	TRBJ1-1	TRBV5-8	NA	NA	TGTGCCAGCAGTTCCACATCGAACACTGAAGCTTTCTTT	CASSSTSNTEAFF
16	TRBJ1-3	TRBV4-1	few	NA	TGCGCCAGCAGCAAAGACCCGGACAGCTCTGGAAACACCATATATTTT	CASSKDPDSSGNTIYF
15	TRBJ1-1	TRBV28	NA	TRBD1	TGTGCCAGCAGTTCGAGGACAGGGGGAAACACTGAAGCTTTCTTT	CASSSRTGGNTEAFF
14	TRBJ2-2	TRBV4-2	NA	NA	TGTGCCAGCAGCCAAGAGTGGAACACCGGGGAGCTGTTTTTT	CASSQEWNTGELFF
16	TRBJ2-3	TRBV7-2	once	NA	TGTGCCAGCAGCTTAGCGCCAGCGGGCCTCGCGGATACGCAGTATTTT	CASSLAPAGLADTQYF
15	TRBJ2-7	TRBV6-5	NA	TRBD1	TGTGCCAGCCGTCGTGGGGGACAGGGGGGTAGCGAGCAGTACTTC	CASRRGGQGGSEQYF
15	TRBJ2-7	TRBV15	NA	TRBD2	TGTGCCACCAGCGAGGGACTAGCGGGAACCTACGAGCAGTACTTC	CATSEGLAGTYEQYF
16	TRBJ2-1	TRBV11-2	NA	TRBD2	TGTGCCAGCAGCTTAGCCAGACTAGCGGGAATCAATGAGCAGTTCTTC	CASSLARLAGINEQFF
16	TRBJ2-2	TRBV7-2	NA	TRBD2	TGTGCCAGCAGCTTCGGGAGGGGAGTTAACACCGGGGAGCTGTTTTTT	CASSFGRGVNTGELFF
20	TRBJ2-1	TRBV4-3	NA	NA	TGCGCCAGCAGCCAAGAAAGTGATCCTACCCCGTTTGGTACATACAATGAGCAGTTCTTC	CASSQESDPTPFGTYNEQFF
15	TRBJ1-1	TRBV10-1	NA	NA	TGCGCCAGGAGAGACCCTGCCCCTTCGCCGGCTGAAGCTTTCTTT	CARRDPAPSPAEAFF
13	TRBJ1-4	TRBV4-2	few	NA	TGTGCCAGCAGCCAAGGGATGAGGGAAAAACTGTTTTTT	CASSQGMREKLFF
14	TRBJ2-3	TRBV6-5	NA	TRBD2	TGTGCCAGCAGTTACTCGGGGGGGAGGGAGGCGCAGTATTTT	CASSYSGGREAQYF
15	TRBJ2-7	TRBV7-2	few	NA	TGTGCCAGCAGCTTAGGATCTACCTCGTCCTACGAGCAGTACTTC	CASSLGSTSSYEQYF
16	TRBJ2-7	TRBV6-5	NA	TRBD2	TGTGCCAGCAGTTACTCGGGGGTAGCGGGAGTCTACGAGCAGTACTTC	CASSYSGVAGVYEQYF
12	TRBJ1-2	TRBV2	NA	NA	TGTGCCATAAGAGGGCAGTCCTATGGCTACACCTTC	CAIRGQSYGYTF
13	TRBJ2-2	TRBV7-9	many	NA	TGTGCCAGCCGCTCACCAGGCGACGGGGAGCTGTTTTTT	CASRSPGDGELFF
15	TRBJ2-7	TRBV5-1	few	NA	TGCGCCAGCAGCTTGGGGACCGTACCACTGTACGAGCAGTACTTC	CASSLGTVPLYEQYF
12	TRBJ1-2	TRBV27	NA	NA	TGTGCCAGCAACCCTCGGGGACCGAGCTACACCTTC	CASNPRGPSYTF
14	TRBJ1-4	TRBV28	NA	NA	TGTGCCAGCAGCCCAACAATAGGGTCCGAAAAACTGTTTTTT	CASSPTIGSEKLFF
12	TRBJ2-3	TRBV29-1	once	NA	TGCAGCGCCGGGGGCGGCACAGATACGCAGTATTTT	CSAGGGTDTQYF
18	TRBJ2-1	TRBV28	NA	TRBD2	TGTGCCAGCAGTTTCTTAGCGGGAATCTATAGCTCCTACAATGAGCAGTTCTTC	CASSFLAGIYSSYNEQFF
15	TRBJ2-3	TRBV9	NA	NA	TGTGCCAGCAGCGTAGCTCTGGGATTCACAGATACGCAGTATTTT	CASSVALGFTDTQYF
15	TRBJ1-3	TRBV30	NA	NA	TGTGCCTGGAGTTTCACACAGGGTCCTGGAAACACCATATATTTT	CAWSFTQGPGNTIYF
14	TRBJ1-4	TRBV2	NA	TRBD1	TGTGCCAGTAAGGGGACAGTTCGGAATGAAAAACTGTTTTTT	CASKGTVRNEKLFF
14	TRBJ1-2	TRBV18	NA	NA	TGTGCCAGCTCACTCCAGACAGCGAACTATGGCTACACCTTC	CASSLQTANYGYTF
13	TRBJ2-5	TRBV5-1	once	NA	TGCGCCAGCAGCTTCATGGGTATGGAGACCCAGTACTTC	CASSFMGMETQYF
16	TRBJ2-2	TRBV18	NA	NA	TGTGCCAGCTCGCCTCGTGGGGAGGTTAGCACCGGGGAGCTGTTTTTT	CASSPRGEVSTGELFF
15	TRBJ2-5	TRBV28	NA	TRBD1	TGTGCCAGCAGTCCACCCGGGACAGGGGACAAGACCCAGTACTTC	CASSPPGTGDKTQYF
11	TRBJ1-4	TRBV2	NA	NA	TGTGCCAACCGCGGTAATGAAAAACTGTTTTTT	CANRGNEKLFF
16	TRBJ1-2	TRBV30	NA	NA	TGTGCCTGGAGGATACATCTGGGGGGGGTCCGGAATGGCTACACCTTC	CAWRIHLGGVRNGYTF
17	TRBJ2-3	TRBV5-1	NA	NA	TGCGCCAGCAGCTTGGCCCCGCCAGGGTCAGGCACAGATACGCAGTATTTT	CASSLAPPGSGTDTQYF
13	TRBJ1-2	TRBV19	once	NA	TGTGCCAGTAGTATTGGGGGGAGCTATGGCTACACCTTC	CASSIGGSYGYTF
11	TRBJ1-4	TRBV30	NA	NA	TGTGCCTGGAGTGTAACCGAAAAACTGTTTTTT	CAWSVTEKLFF
13	TRBJ1-1	TRBV6-5	NA	NA	TGTGCCATAAGCAGGGGACGGAACACTGAAGCTTTCTTT	CAISRGRNTEAFF
13	TRBJ2-3	TRBV28	NA	TRBD2	TGTGCCAGCAGCCGGACTAGCGGGAATACGCAGTATTTT	CASSRTSGNTQYF